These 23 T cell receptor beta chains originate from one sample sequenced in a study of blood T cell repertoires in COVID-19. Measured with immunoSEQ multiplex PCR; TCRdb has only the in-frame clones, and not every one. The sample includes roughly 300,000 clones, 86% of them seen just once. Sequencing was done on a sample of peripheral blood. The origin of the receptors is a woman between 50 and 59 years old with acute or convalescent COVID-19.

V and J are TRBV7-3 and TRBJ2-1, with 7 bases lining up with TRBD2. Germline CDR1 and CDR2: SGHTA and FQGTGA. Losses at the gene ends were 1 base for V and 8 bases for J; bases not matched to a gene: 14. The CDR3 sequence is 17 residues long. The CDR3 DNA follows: TGTGCCAGCAGCTTAAGTGGGGGAGGGCCTATAGTCCATGAGCAGTTCTTC. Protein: CASSLSGGGPIVHEQFF.

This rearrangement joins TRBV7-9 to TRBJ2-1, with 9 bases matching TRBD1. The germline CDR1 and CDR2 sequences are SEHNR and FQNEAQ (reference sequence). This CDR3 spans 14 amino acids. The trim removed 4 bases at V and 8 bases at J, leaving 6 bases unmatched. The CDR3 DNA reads TGTGCCAGCAGCTGGACAGGGGATGACGATGAGCAGTTCTTC. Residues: CASSWTGDDDEQFF. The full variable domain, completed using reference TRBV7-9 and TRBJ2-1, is DTGVSQNPRHKITKRGQNVTFRCDPISEHNRLYWYRQTLGQGPEFLTYFQNEAQLEKSRLLSDRFSAERPKGSFSTLEIQRTEQGDSAMYLCASSWTGDDDEQFFGPGTRLTVL.

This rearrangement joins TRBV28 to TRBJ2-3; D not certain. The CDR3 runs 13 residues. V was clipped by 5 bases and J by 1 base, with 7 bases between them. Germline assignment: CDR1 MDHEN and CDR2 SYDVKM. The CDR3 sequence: CASSKQGTDTQYF. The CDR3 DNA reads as TGTGCCAGCAGTAAACAAGGCACAGATACGCAGTATTTT.

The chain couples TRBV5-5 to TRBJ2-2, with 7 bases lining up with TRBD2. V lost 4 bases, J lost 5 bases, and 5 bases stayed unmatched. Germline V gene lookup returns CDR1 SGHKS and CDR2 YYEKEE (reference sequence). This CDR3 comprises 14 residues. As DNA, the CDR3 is TGTGCCAGCAGCCGGGAGGTCGGGACCGGGGAGCTGTTTTTT. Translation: CASSREVGTGELFF.

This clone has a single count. The CDR3 bases are TGCAGTGCTGTTAATCCCACTGAAGCTTTCTTT. Translating gives CSAVNPTEAFF. The J gene is TRBJ1-1, the V gene TRBV20-1; D unclear. V dropped 5 bases and J dropped 4 bases, with 8 bases sitting between them. This CDR3 region has 11 residues. Germline CDR1 DFQATT, CDR2 SNEGSKA (reference sequence).

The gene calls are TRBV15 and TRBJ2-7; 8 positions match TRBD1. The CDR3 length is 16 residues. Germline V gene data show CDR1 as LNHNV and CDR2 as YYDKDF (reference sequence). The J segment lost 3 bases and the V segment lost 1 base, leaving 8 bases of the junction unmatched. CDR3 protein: CATSRGGTGGIYEQYF. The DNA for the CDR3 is TGTGCCACCAGCAGAGGAGGTACAGGGGGTATCTACGAGCAGTACTTC.

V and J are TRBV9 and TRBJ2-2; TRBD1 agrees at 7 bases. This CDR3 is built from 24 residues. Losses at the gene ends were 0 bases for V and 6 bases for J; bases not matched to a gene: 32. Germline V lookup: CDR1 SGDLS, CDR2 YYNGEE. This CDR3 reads CASSVDLGLGSPALRGQRPGELFF. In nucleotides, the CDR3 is TGTGCCAGCAGCGTAGATCTTGGGTTGGGGAGCCCCGCTCTTAGGGGGCAAAGGCCCGGGGAGCTGTTTTTT.

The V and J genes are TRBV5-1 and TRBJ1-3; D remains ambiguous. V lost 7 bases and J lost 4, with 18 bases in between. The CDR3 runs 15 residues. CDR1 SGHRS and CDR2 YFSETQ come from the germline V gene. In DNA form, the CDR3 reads TGCGCCAGCTCACCCCTGGCCACCTCCGGAAACACCATATATTTT. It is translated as CASSPLATSGNTIYF.

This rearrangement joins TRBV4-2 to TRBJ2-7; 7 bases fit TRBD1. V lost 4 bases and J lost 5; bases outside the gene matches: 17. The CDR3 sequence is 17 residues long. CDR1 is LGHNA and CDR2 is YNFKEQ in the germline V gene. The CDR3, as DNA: TGTGCCAGCAGCCGCACACAACAGACAGGGCCGAGCGACGAGCAGTACTTC. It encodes CASSRTQQTGPSDEQYF.

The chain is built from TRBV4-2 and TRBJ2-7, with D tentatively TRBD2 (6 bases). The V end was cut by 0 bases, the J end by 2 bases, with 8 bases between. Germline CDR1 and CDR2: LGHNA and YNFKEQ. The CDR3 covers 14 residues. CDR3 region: CASSQELAAYEQYF. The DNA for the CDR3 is TGTGCCAGCAGCCAAGAACTAGCAGCCTACGAGCAGTACTTC.

CDR3 DNA sequence: TGTGCCAGCAGCTCGACAGGGGCTCAGCCCCAGCATTTT. It codes for CASSSTGAQPQHF. V and J are TRBV7-9 and TRBJ1-5, with 8 bases that match TRBD1. With 4 bases clipped from V and 6 bases from J, the junction kept 2 bases outside the gene matches. This CDR3 is built from 13 residues. The germline V gene has CDR1 SEHNR and CDR2 FQNEAQ (reference sequence).

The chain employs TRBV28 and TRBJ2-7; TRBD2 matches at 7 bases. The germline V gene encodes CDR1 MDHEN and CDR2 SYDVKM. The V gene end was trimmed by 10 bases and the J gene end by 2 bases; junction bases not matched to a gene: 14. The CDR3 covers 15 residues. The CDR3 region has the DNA TGTGCCACCACGGGCCGGGGGAGCGGGGCCTACGAGCAGTACTTC. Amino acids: CATTGRGSGAYEQYF.

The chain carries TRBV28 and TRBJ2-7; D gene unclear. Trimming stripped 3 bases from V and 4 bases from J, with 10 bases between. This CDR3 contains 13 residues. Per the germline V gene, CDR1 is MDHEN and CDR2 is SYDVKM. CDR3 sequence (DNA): TGTGCCAGCAGTTTCCGGGTCTGGTACGAGCAGTACTTC. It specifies CASSFRVWYEQYF.

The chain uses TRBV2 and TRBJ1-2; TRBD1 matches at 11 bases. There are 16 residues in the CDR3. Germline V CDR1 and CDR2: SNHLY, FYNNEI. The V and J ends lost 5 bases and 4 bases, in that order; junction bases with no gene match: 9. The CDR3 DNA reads TGTGCCAGCAGTCTACCGGGACAGGGGGTCCTCTATGGCTACACCTTC. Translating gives CASSLPGQGVLYGYTF.

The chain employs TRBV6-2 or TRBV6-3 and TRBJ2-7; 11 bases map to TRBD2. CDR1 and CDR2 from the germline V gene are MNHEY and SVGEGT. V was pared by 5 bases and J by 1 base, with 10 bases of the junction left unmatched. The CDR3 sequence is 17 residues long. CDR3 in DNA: TGTGCCAGCAGTGGCGCCACTAGCGGGAGTTGGTCCTACGAGCAGTACTTC. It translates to CASSGATSGSWSYEQYF.

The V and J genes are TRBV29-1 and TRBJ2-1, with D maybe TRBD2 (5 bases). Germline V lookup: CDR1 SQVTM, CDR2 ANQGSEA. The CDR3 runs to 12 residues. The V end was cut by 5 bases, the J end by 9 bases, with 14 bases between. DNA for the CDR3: TGCAGCGTTCCCCGGGGAGAGGGTGAGCAGTTCTTC. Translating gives CSVPRGEGEQFF.

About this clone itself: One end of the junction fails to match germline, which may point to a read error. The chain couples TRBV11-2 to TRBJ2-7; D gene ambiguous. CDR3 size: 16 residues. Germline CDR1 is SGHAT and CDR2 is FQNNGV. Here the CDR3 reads CASSLLRVSASNEQYF. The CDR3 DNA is TGTGCCAGCAGCCTCCTGCGAGTCTCCGCCTCCAACGAGCAGTACTTC.

In DNA, the CDR3 is TGTGCCAGTACCCCTCAGGGTGCGACAGATACGCAGTATTTT. It yields the protein CASTPQGATDTQYF. The V and J genes are TRBV19 and TRBJ2-3, with a tentative D call TRBD1 (5 bases). The CDR3 spans 14 residues. Germline CDR1 is LNHDA and CDR2 is SQIVND (reference sequence). V was pared by 7 bases and J by 3 bases, with 14 bases between.

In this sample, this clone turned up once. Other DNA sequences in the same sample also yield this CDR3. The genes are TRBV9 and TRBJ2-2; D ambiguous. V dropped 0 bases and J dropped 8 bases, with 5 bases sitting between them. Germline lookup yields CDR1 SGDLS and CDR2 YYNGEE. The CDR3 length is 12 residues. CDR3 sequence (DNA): TGTGCCAGCAGCGTAGTTTCTGGGGAGCTGTTTTTT. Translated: CASSVVSGELFF.

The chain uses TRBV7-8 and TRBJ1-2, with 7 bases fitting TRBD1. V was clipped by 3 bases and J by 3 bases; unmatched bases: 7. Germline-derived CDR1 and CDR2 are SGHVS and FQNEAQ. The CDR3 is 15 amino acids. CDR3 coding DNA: TGTGCCAGCAGCTTTGGGACGGGGACAGACTATGGCTACACCTTC. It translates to CASSFGTGTDYGYTF.

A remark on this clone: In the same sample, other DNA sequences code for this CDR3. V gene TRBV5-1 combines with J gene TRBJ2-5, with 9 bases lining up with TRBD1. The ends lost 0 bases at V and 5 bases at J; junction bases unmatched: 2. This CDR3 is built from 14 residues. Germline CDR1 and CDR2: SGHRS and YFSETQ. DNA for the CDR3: TGCGCCAGCAGCTTGGCGGGACAGGGCGAGACCCAGTACTTC. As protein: CASSLAGQGETQYF.

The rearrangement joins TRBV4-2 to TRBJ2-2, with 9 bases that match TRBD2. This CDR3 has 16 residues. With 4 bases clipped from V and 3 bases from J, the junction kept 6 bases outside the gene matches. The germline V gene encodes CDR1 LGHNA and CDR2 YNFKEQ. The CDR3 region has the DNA TGTGCCAGCAGCCGCGGGCGGGGGGGTGACACCGGGGAGCTGTTTTTT. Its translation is CASSRGRGGDTGELFF.

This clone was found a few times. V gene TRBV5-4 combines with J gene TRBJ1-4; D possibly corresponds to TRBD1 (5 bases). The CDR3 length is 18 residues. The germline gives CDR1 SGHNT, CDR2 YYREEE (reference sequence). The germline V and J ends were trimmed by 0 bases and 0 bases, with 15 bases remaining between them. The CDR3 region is CASSLGGFSGATNEKLFF. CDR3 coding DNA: TGTGCCAGCAGCTTGGGGGGGTTTTCGGGAGCAACTAATGAAAAACTGTTTTTT.